This entry lists 18 T cell receptor beta chains sequenced from one sample in a study of cytomegalovirus exposure and HLA in healthy donors. Profiling relied on immunoSEQ multiplex PCR, and the TCRdb table lists in-frame clones only, not all of them. The data show tens of thousands of clones, with over 85% seen just once and 3% to 4% held by the top ten. Sequenced material: PBMCs. Source of these receptors: a woman under 30 in good health and CMV-seropositive.

The J gene is TRBJ1-2, the V gene TRBV28; D remains ambiguous. Trimming stripped 8 bases from V and 5 bases from J, with 12 bases between. The CDR3 has 12 residues. Germline CDR1 reads MDHEN; CDR2 reads SYDVKM. CDR3 in amino acids: CASRKDNYGYTF. DNA for the CDR3: TGTGCCAGCCGAAAAGACAATTATGGCTACACCTTC.

The chain employs TRBV18 and TRBJ1-5, with D tentatively TRBD1 (6 bases). The germline CDR1 and CDR2 sequences are KGHSH and LQKENI. The CDR3 consists of 15 residues. The ends were cut back, 2 bases at V and 4 bases at J, with 12 bases in the middle. In DNA form, the CDR3 reads TGTGCCAGCTCACCAGCAGGGGAATCAAATCAGCCCCAGCATTTT. Translation: CASSPAGESNQPQHF.

The rearrangement links TRBV4-1 to TRBJ2-7, with 9 nucleotides matching TRBD1. The ends lost 2 bases at V and 0 bases at J; junction bases unmatched: 5. Germline assignment: CDR1 MGHRA and CDR2 YSYEKL. The CDR3 totals 16 residues. CDR3 region: CASSQTGTGSSYEQYF. CDR3 bases: TGCGCCAGCAGCCAAACCGGGACAGGGAGCTCCTACGAGCAGTACTTC.

The J gene is TRBJ2-6, the V gene TRBV2, with 8 bases fitting TRBD1. The CDR3 totals 16 residues. V trimming: 8 bases; J trimming: 4 bases; junction bases outside the gene matches: 10. CDR1 SNHLY and CDR2 FYNNEI come from the germline V gene. CDR3 residues: CASAGQGVWGANVLTF. The CDR3 region has the DNA TGTGCCAGCGCCGGACAGGGAGTGTGGGGGGCCAACGTCCTGACTTTC.

The chain carries TRBV5-1 and TRBJ2-1, with 7 bases matching TRBD2. Looked up from germline, CDR1 is SGHRS and CDR2 is YFSETQ. CDR3 length: 17 residues. The V gene end was trimmed by 4 bases and the J gene end by 3 bases; junction bases not matched to a gene: 13. CDR3 in DNA: TGCGCCAGCAGCCCCCAACCGGCGCGGGAGATCTACAATGAGCAGTTCTTC. This encodes CASSPQPAREIYNEQFF.

J is TRBJ2-5 and V is TRBV4-2; 7 positions agree with TRBD2. With V trimmed by 0 bases and J by 0 bases, 10 bases remained unmatched. Germline CDR1 and CDR2: LGHNA and YNFKEQ. The CDR3 covers 18 residues. The CDR3 loop reads CASSQDLGGGRDQETQYF. Here the CDR3 DNA reads TGTGCCAGCAGCCAAGATCTCGGGGGAGGGAGGGACCAAGAGACCCAGTACTTC.

This clone is classed as medium-sized (0.01 to 0.1%). The rearrangement links TRBV19 to TRBJ1-1; unclear D gene. V was shortened by 3 bases and J by 1 base, with 21 bases between the two germline ends. CDR3 length: 18 amino acids. The germline gives CDR1 LNHDA, CDR2 SQIVND (reference sequence). The CDR3 region is CASSIWQNLHHSNTEAFF. The CDR3 bases are TGTGCCAGTAGTATTTGGCAAAATTTACACCATTCGAACACTGAAGCTTTCTTT.

The chain is built from TRBV5-4 and TRBJ2-1; 11 bases agree with TRBD2. V was pared by 4 bases and J by 5 bases, with 5 bases of the junction left unmatched. The germline CDR1 and CDR2 sequences are SGHNT and YYREEE (reference sequence). This CDR3 is 15 amino acids long. This chain's CDR3 is CASSPGTSGHNEQFF. CDR3 nucleotide sequence: TGTGCCAGCAGCCCCGGGACTAGCGGTCACAATGAGCAGTTCTTC.

V and J are TRBV28 and TRBJ1-2; the D gene is possibly TRBD1 (6 bases). V was trimmed by 7 bases and J by 4 bases, leaving 13 bases between them. From germline, CDR1 is MDHEN and CDR2 SYDVKM. The CDR3 is 13 amino acids. The CDR3 DNA reads as TGTGCCAGCATGAATACAGGGATCTATGGCTACACCTTC. Translation gives CASMNTGIYGYTF.

The rearrangement joins TRBV30 to TRBJ1-5, with TRBD1 matching 9 bases. CDR3 size: 14 residues. The V gene end was trimmed by 4 bases and the J gene end by 4 bases; junction bases not matched to a gene: 5. Germline V gene data show CDR1 as GTSNPN and CDR2 as SVGIG (reference sequence). DNA of the CDR3: TGTGCCTGGAACAGGGGGCATGGTAATCAGCCCCAGCATTTT. This sequence encodes CAWNRGHGNQPQHF.

The rearrangement uses TRBV5-1 and TRBJ1-6; 8 bases match TRBD1. The germline gives CDR1 SGHRS, CDR2 YFSETQ. Losses at the gene ends were 4 bases for V and 7 bases for J; bases not matched to a gene: 4. The CDR3 is 14 amino acids. The CDR3 DNA reads TGCGCCAGCAGCACTGGACAGGGAAATTCACCCCTCCACTTT. Translation gives CASSTGQGNSPLHF.

The chain uses TRBV6-4 and TRBJ1-1; D not certain. Germline values: CDR1 MRHNA, CDR2 SNTAGT. With 6 bases removed from V and 7 bases from J, the gap between germline ends came to 18 bases. The CDR3 contains 14 residues. The chain's CDR3 is CASRTGGLPGEAFF. The CDR3 DNA reads as TGTGCCAGCAGGACGGGCGGACTCCCAGGTGAAGCTTTCTTT.

The chain carries TRBV6-6 and TRBJ2-7; TRBD1 is a possible D gene (6 bases). V lost 2 bases and J lost 5, with 13 bases in between. Germline CDR1 MNHNY, CDR2 SVGAGI (reference sequence). The CDR3 has 14 residues. The CDR3 nucleotides are TGTGCCAGCAGTTACCTCGACGGACAGAACGAGCAGTACTTC. Translating it yields CASSYLDGQNEQYF.

This chain uses TRBV9 with TRBJ2-1; TRBD2 aligns across 8 bases. V shed 0 bases, J shed 3 bases, and the junction held 2 bases outside the gene matches. The CDR3 runs to 15 residues. The germline V gene encodes CDR1 SGDLS and CDR2 YYNGEE. DNA for the CDR3: TGTGCCAGCAGCGTAGCGGGGGGGCTCTACAATGAGCAGTTCTTC. It yields the protein CASSVAGGLYNEQFF.

With regard to this clone: The same CDR3 also results from other DNA sequences found in this sample. V is TRBV11-2 and J is TRBJ2-7; D may be TRBD2 (5 bases). V lost 3 bases and J 3 bases, leaving 9 bases between the germline ends. CDR3 length equals 13 residues. Germline V gene lookup returns CDR1 SGHAT and CDR2 FQNNGV. CDR3: CASSFPGGYEQYF. CDR3 nucleotide sequence: TGTGCCAGCAGCTTCCCCGGAGGCTACGAGCAGTACTTC.

This clone has only one observation. The gene calls are TRBV2 and TRBJ2-2, with 7 nucleotides matching TRBD1. This CDR3 has 16 residues. CDR1 is SNHLY and CDR2 is FYNNEI in the germline V gene. The trim removed 6 bases at V and 1 base at J, leaving 8 bases unmatched. The CDR3 nucleotides read TGTGCCAGCAGACTCGAAGACAGGGTGAACACCGGGGAGCTGTTTTTT. It is translated as CASRLEDRVNTGELFF. The full variable domain, its missing parts supplied by reference TRBV2 and TRBJ2-2, is EPEVTQTPSHQVTQMGQEVILRCVPISNHLYFYWYRQILGQKVEFLVSFYNNEISEKSEIFDDQFSVERPDGSNFTLKIRSTKLEDSAMYFCASRLEDRVNTGELFFGEGSRLTVL.

The chain recombines TRBV27 with TRBJ1-5, with TRBD1 as a possible D gene (5 bases). The CDR3 consists of 15 residues. Trimming left V 3 bases short and J 3 bases short, with 12 bases between. Germline assignment: CDR1 MNHEY and CDR2 SMNVEV (reference sequence). In DNA form, the CDR3 reads TGTGCCAGCAGTTTCTCTTCAGGGTTCAATCAGCCCCAGCATTTT. Encoded protein: CASSFSSGFNQPQHF.

The J gene is TRBJ1-2, the V gene TRBV25-1; D may be TRBD1 (5 bases). Germline V gene sequence: CDR1 MGHDK, CDR2 SYGVNS. Trimming left V 6 bases short and J 4 bases short, with 6 bases between. The CDR3 has 11 amino acids. CDR3 amino acids: CASRQGYGYTF. Written as DNA, the CDR3 is TGTGCCAGCAGGCAGGGCTATGGCTACACCTTC.